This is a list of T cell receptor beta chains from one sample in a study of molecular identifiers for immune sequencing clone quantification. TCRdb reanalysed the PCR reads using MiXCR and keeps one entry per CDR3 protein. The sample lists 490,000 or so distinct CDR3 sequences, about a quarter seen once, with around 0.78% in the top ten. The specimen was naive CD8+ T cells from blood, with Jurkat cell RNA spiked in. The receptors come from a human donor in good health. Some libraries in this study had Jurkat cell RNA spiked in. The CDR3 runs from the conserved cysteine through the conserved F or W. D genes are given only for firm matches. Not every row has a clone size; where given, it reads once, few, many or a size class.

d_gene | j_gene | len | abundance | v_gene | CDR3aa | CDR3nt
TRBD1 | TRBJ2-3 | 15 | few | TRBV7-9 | CASSDRDRESDTQYF | TGTGCCAGCAGCGATCGGGACAGGGAGAGTGATACGCAGTATTTT
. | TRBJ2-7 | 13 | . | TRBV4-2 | CANHQVQGNAQYF | TGTGCCAACCACCAGGTTCAGGGAAACGCGCAGTACTTC
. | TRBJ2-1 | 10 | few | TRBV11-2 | CASAGPIWFF | TGTGCCAGCGCGGGGCCCATTTGGTTCTTC
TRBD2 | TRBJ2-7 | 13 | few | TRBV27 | CASSFAGAGEQYF | TGTGCCAGCAGTTTTGCGGGAGCAGGGGAGCAGTACTTC
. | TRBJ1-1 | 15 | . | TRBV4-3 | CASSQVRTENTGAFF | TGCGCCAGCAGCCAAGTTCGGACAGAGAACACTGGAGCTTTCTTT
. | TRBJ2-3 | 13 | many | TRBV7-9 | CASSPRTADTQYF | TGTGCCAGCAGCCCGCGGACGGCAGATACGCAGTATTTT
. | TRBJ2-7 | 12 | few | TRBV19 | CASRATSYEQYF | TGTGCCAGTAGGGCCACCTCCTACGAGCAGTACTTC
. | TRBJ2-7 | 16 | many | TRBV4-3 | CASSQDWPGGGYEQYF | TGCGCCAGCAGCCAAGATTGGCCCGGGGGAGGCTACGAGCAGTACTTC
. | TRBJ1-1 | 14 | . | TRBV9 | CASSVGLPETEAFF | TGTGCCAGCAGCGTAGGACTTCCAGAGACTGAAGCTTTCTTT
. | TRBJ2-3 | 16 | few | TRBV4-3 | CASSQGGAGFTDTQYF | TGCGCCAGCAGCCAAGGCGGGGCGGGGTTCACAGATACGCAGTATTTT
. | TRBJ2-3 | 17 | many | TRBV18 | CASSPGRAGNSSDTQYF | TGTGCCAGCTCACCAGGACGGGCAGGGAATAGTTCAGATACGCAGTATTTT
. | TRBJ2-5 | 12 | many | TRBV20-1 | CSARTVRETQYF | TGCAGTGCTAGGACAGTGCGAGAGACCCAGTACTTC
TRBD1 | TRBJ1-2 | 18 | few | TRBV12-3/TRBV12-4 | CASSLGGAGVVDNYGYTF | TGTGCCAGCAGCTTAGGGGGCGCAGGCGTTGTCGATAACTATGGCTACACCTTC
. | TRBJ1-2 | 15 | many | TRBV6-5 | CASSTDSSPNYGYTF | TGTGCCAGCAGTACAGACAGCTCACCTAACTATGGCTACACCTTC
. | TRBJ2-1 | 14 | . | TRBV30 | CAWSRDNSYNEQFF | TGTGCCTGGAGTAGAGACAACTCCTACAATGAGCAGTTCTTC